The next 25 T cell receptor beta chains were all read from a single sample in a study of blood T cell repertoires in COVID-19 (dated by TCRdb to 2018 to 2020). Library preparation used the immunoSEQ multiplex PCR assay. Here the immuneACCESS table is served through TCRdb, limited to in-frame sequences with V and J called. Missing clones are a known gap in these copies; in checked studies unresolved V genes cover under half, and the rest lacks a known reason. Recorded for this sample are roughly 180,000 clones; around 80% of them occurred a single time. Over 10% of the sample rests with the top ten. Sequenced sample: PBMCs or T cells enriched from blood (not recorded which). The receptor set was obtained from an older woman who had recovered from COVID-19.

The genes are TRBV6-5 and TRBJ1-3, with no clear D. Germline V gene data show CDR1 as MNHEY and CDR2 as SVGAGI. The germline V and J ends were trimmed by 8 bases and 0 bases, with 5 bases remaining between them. The CDR3 has 12 amino acids. CDR3 amino acids: CASSTSGNTIYF. The CDR3 DNA reads as TGTGCCAGCTCTACCTCTGGAAACACCATATATTTT.

This chain joins TRBV14 and TRBJ2-4; D unclear. The V end lost 1 base, the J end lost 10 bases, and 5 bases lay between the germline ends. This CDR3 comprises 11 residues. Per germline, CDR1 SGHDN and CDR2 FVKESK. The CDR3 is CASSQAGIQYF. CDR3 nucleotide sequence: TGTGCCAGCAGCCAAGCGGGTATTCAGTACTTC.

The CDR3 DNA reads TGCGCCAGGACTGACAGACCGGACGCCGGGGAGCTGTTTTTT. This sequence encodes CARTDRPDAGELFF. The gene calls are TRBV5-1 and TRBJ2-2, with D possibly TRBD1 on 5 matching bases. Germline CDR1 and CDR2: SGHRS and YFSETQ. The CDR3 is 14 amino acids. Trimming shortened V by 8 bases and J by 6 bases, and 17 bases separated the two germline ends.

The rearrangement uses TRBV4-1 and TRBJ1-2; D is perhaps TRBD1 (6 bases). This CDR3 has 13 residues. The germline gives CDR1 MGHRA, CDR2 YSYEKL. Between the trimmed V and J ends, which lost 1 base and 7 bases, there was a span of 10 bases. DNA for the CDR3: TGCGCCAGCAGCCAAGTGGGGGCAGCTGGCTACACCTTC. As protein: CASSQVGAAGYTF.

Here the CDR3 reads CSVSSSGNTIYF. CDR3 coding DNA: TGCAGCGTTAGTAGCTCTGGAAACACCATATATTTT. The chain links TRBV29-1 to TRBJ1-3; D ambiguous. With 5 bases removed from V and 0 bases from J, the gap between germline ends came to 5 bases. The CDR3 is 12 amino acids. CDR1 is SQVTM, CDR2 ANQGSEA, per germline.

J is TRBJ2-2 and V is TRBV24-1; TRBD2 matches at 10 bases. In germline, CDR1 is KGHDR, CDR2 SFDVKD. The V segment lost 1 base and the J segment 4 bases; nucleotides outside the gene matches: 5. The CDR3 has 17 residues. CDR3 region: CATSDFAGTSATGELFF. CDR3 coding DNA: TGTGCCACCAGTGATTTTGCCGGGACTAGCGCCACCGGGGAGCTGTTTTTT.

V is TRBV5-1 and J is TRBJ1-2; 8 nucleotides line up with TRBD1. The germline CDR1 and CDR2 sequences are SGHRS and YFSETQ. The ends lost 0 bases at V and 7 bases at J; junction bases unmatched: 11. This CDR3 is 16 amino acids long. The CDR3 DNA reads as TGCGCCAGCAGCTTGGGGGACAGGCCGAGGGGCGGTGGCTACACCTTC. Its protein is CASSLGDRPRGGGYTF.

This clone was detected once. The chain uses TRBV24-1 and TRBJ2-1; the match to TRBD1 covers 8 bases. Germline V gene data show CDR1 as KGHDR and CDR2 as SFDVKD. With 0 bases clipped from V and 15 bases from J, the junction kept 12 bases outside the gene matches. The CDR3 contains 15 residues. CDR3 amino acids: CATSDLPGTGRPLFF. The CDR3 nucleotides read TGTGCCACCAGTGATTTGCCTGGGACAGGTAGGCCCCTGTTCTTC.

This clone was seen a single time. The gene calls are TRBV10-1 and TRBJ2-3; TRBD2 matches at 8 bases. CDR3 size: 17 residues. Trimming cost V 3 bases and J 3 bases; bases outside gene matches: 11. CDR1 and CDR2 (germline): WNHNN, SYGVQD (reference sequence). CDR3 sequence: CASSEGLTGGATDTQYF. The CDR3 bases are TGCGCCAGCAGTGAAGGCCTAACCGGGGGGGCTACAGATACGCAGTATTTT.

The chain links TRBV11-2 to TRBJ2-3, with D possibly TRBD1 on 5 matching bases. Per germline, CDR1 SGHAT and CDR2 FQNNGV. V lost 2 bases, J lost 6 bases, and 18 bases lay in between. This CDR3 region has 16 residues. This chain's CDR3 is CASSLYLARAHDTQYF. For the CDR3, the DNA is TGTGCCAGCAGCTTATATTTGGCCAGGGCACACGATACGCAGTATTTT.

The chain links TRBV4-2 to TRBJ2-2; 8 nucleotides match TRBD2. The CDR3 is 18 residues long. J gave up 1 base and V 0 bases, and 7 bases lay outside the gene matches. Looked up from germline, CDR1 is LGHNA and CDR2 is YNFKEQ. The CDR3 DNA is TGTGCCAGCAGCCAAGATCCCGGCGGGGGGATGAACACCGGGGAGCTGTTTTTT. It codes for CASSQDPGGGMNTGELFF.

This sequence joins TRBV7-9 and TRBJ1-1; 12 bases are a match to TRBD1. Germline V gene data show CDR1 as SEHNR and CDR2 as FQNEAQ (reference sequence). The CDR3 has 14 amino acids. Unmatched junction bases numbered 3, after V lost 2 bases and J lost 8 bases. The DNA for the CDR3 is TGTGCCAGCAGCTTATCGGGACAGGGGGCGGAAGCTTTCTTT. Its protein product is CASSLSGQGAEAFF.

The chain couples TRBV12-3 or TRBV12-4 to TRBJ1-2, with D unresolved. The CDR3 sequence is 13 residues long. The V gene lost 1 base and the J gene lost 4 bases, with 7 bases spanning the gap. This chain's CDR3 is CASSLGGSYGYTF. CDR3 bases: TGTGCCAGCAGTTTAGGAGGAAGCTATGGCTACACCTTC.

The chain is built from TRBV6-6 and TRBJ2-7; the match to TRBD2 covers 11 bases. V trimming: 3 bases; J trimming: 4 bases; junction bases outside the gene matches: 8. CDR3 length: 16 amino acids. Per germline, CDR1 MNHNY and CDR2 SVGAGI (reference sequence). The CDR3 sequence is CASSYRPGLAEYEQYF. The CDR3 coding sequence is TGTGCCAGCAGTTATCGTCCGGGACTAGCGGAGTACGAGCAGTACTTC.

The V call is TRBV5-1, the J call TRBJ2-7, with 9 bases matching TRBD1. There are 15 residues in the CDR3. The germline V gene encodes CDR1 SGHRS and CDR2 YFSETQ. Losses at the gene ends were 0 bases for V and 6 bases for J; bases not matched to a gene: 7. The CDR3 reads CASSLGGTGTGEQYF. The CDR3 region has the DNA TGCGCCAGCAGCTTGGGTGGGACAGGGACCGGCGAGCAGTACTTC.

J is TRBJ1-6 and V is TRBV5-4, with 9 bases lining up with TRBD1. The CDR3 has 15 amino acids. Germline values: CDR1 SGHNT, CDR2 YYREEE (reference sequence). V was clipped by 6 bases and J by 14 bases; unmatched bases: 15. This chain's CDR3 is CASIQGDRANRALHF. CDR3 DNA sequence: TGTGCCAGCATCCAAGGGGACAGGGCCAATCGGGCCCTCCACTTT.

This clone showed up just a few times. This sequence joins TRBV5-6 and TRBJ2-7; possibly TRBD2 for D (6 bases). Per the germline V gene, CDR1 is SGHDT and CDR2 is YYEEEE. CDR3 size: 15 residues. V was clipped by 0 bases and J by 5 bases, with 15 bases between them. CDR3: CASSLGLGGFDEQYF. The CDR3, as DNA: TGTGCCAGCAGCTTGGGCCTCGGAGGGTTCGACGAGCAGTACTTC. Filled out from reference TRBV5-6 and TRBJ2-7, the complete variable domain reads DAGVTQSPTHLIKTRGQQVTLRCSPKSGHDTVSWYQQALGQGPQFIFQYYEEEERQRGNFPDRFSGHQFPNYSSELNVNALLLGDSALYLCASSLGLGGFDEQYFGPGTRLTVT.

Note on this clone: A read error may produce the germline difference seen at one junction end. The rearrangement links TRBV18 to TRBJ1-1, with D unresolved. From germline, CDR1 is KGHSH and CDR2 LQKENI. CDR3 length: 11 residues. The DNA for the CDR3 is TGTGCCAGTTCACTGAGGACTGAAGCTTTCTTT. Residues: CASSLRTEAFF.

This clone was detected ten times or more. The chain couples TRBV29-1 to TRBJ2-1; D is unresolved. In germline, CDR1 is SQVTM, CDR2 ANQGSEA. The CDR3 has 11 amino acids. V was pared by 3 bases and J by 6 bases, with 6 bases between. The DNA of the CDR3 is TGCAGCGTTGAGGCTTTCAATGAGCAGTTCTTC. It yields the protein CSVEAFNEQFF.

This chain links TRBV5-1 with TRBJ1-1, with 7 bases lining up with TRBD1. This CDR3 is built from 13 residues. Germline V gene sequence: CDR1 SGHRS, CDR2 YFSETQ. The V gene end was trimmed by 4 bases and the J gene end by 6 bases; junction bases not matched to a gene: 6. CDR3 nucleotides: TGCGCCAGCAGCGGCAGGGGGGCTGCTGAAGCTTTCTTT. It translates to CASSGRGAAEAFF.

The V and J genes are TRBV5-6 and TRBJ1-5, with a tentative D call TRBD1 (6 bases). The CDR3 length is 14 residues. V lost 0 bases and J 5 bases, leaving 9 bases between the germline ends. Germline CDR1 SGHDT, CDR2 YYEEEE. The CDR3 spells CASSLAGEDQPQHF. Written as DNA, the CDR3 is TGTGCCAGCAGCTTGGCAGGGGAAGATCAGCCCCAGCATTTT.

The chain is built from TRBV19 and TRBJ1-2, with 7 bases fitting TRBD1. The ends lost 6 bases at V and 3 bases at J; junction bases unmatched: 4. The CDR3 is made up of 13 amino acids. CDR1 and CDR2 from the germline V gene are LNHDA and SQIVND (reference sequence). DNA of the CDR3: TGTGCCAGTAGAGGGGGCGCGGACTATGGCTACACCTTC. Its translation is CASRGGADYGYTF.

The gene calls are TRBV6-1 and TRBJ2-7; 7 nucleotides align to TRBD2. Per germline, CDR1 MNHNS and CDR2 SASEGT. V shed 3 bases, J shed 6 bases, and the junction held 8 bases outside the gene matches. The CDR3 spans 14 residues. CDR3 residues: CASSEGGTLREQYF. For the CDR3, the DNA is TGTGCCAGCAGTGAGGGAGGGACCCTTCGCGAGCAGTACTTC.

Only one count was recorded for this clone. The chain is built from TRBV30 and TRBJ2-2; D might be TRBD2 (6 bases). The CDR3 has 16 amino acids. Trimming pared 5 bases from V and 0 bases from J, leaving 16 bases between. CDR1 and CDR2 from the germline V gene are GTSNPN and SVGIG (reference sequence). The CDR3 loop reads CAWDPGVVANTGELFF. For the CDR3, the DNA is TGTGCCTGGGACCCGGGGGTTGTGGCGAACACCGGGGAGCTGTTTTTT. Variable domain in full (rest from reference TRBV30 and TRBJ2-2): SQTIHQWPATLVQPVGSPLSLECTVEGTSNPNLYWYRQAAGRGLQLLFYSVGIGQISSEVPQNLSASRPQDRQFILSSKKLLLSDSGFYLCAWDPGVVANTGELFFGEGSRLTVL.

This clone was seen more than once but under ten times. This chain uses TRBV5-6 with TRBJ2-7; tentatively, D is TRBD1 (5 bases). Germline loops: CDR1 SGHDT, CDR2 YYEEEE. V was pared by 4 bases and J by 6 bases, with 17 bases between. This CDR3 has 14 residues. The CDR3 DNA sequence: TGTGCCAGCAGCCGACGGACACCCGGCAGCGAGCAGTACTTC. Protein sequence: CASSRRTPGSEQYF.